The clone carrying this TCR beta chain showed up just a few times. The source of the sample is a study of T cells in Graves' hyperthyroidism and ophthalmopathy. RNA transcripts served as the template for amplifying TCR beta CDR3 regions. The TCR CDR3 first-round RT-PCR relied on the HTBI primer set. TCRdb redid the calling of the multiplex PCR reads with MiXCR, one entry per CDR3 protein. The sample lists hundreds of thousands of distinct CDR3 sequences, roughly 22% seen once, with roughly 60% in the top ten. There are 14 residues in the CDR3. After removal of 6 bases from V and 6 bases from J, the junction contained 10 bases not matched to a gene. Germline V CDR1 and CDR2: MDHEN, SYDVKM.

Sequenced sample: blood. The sequence was obtained from a man aged 25-45 years with Graves' ophthalmopathy. This chain uses TRBV28 with TRBJ2-7, with 8 bases matching TRBD1. The DNA for the CDR3 is TGTGCCAGCAGCATTGACAGGGGACAAGGCGAGCAGTACTTC. Its protein product is CASSIDRGQGEQYF.